The rows below give T cell receptor beta chains drawn from one sample of a study of blood T cells in healthy people across ages. One entry per CDR3 protein, called by TCRdb with MiXCR from the 5' RACE reads. The sample consists of about 720,000 distinct CDR3 sequences, around 25% of them appearing once. This sample also belongs to another study, concerning T cells of mothers and their children.

The sample consisted of blood. These receptors all come from a boy aged 5 to 17 in good health. The CDR3 runs from the conserved cysteine through the conserved F or W. The order of the fields is CDR3 protein, CDR3 DNA, V gene, J gene, D gene, clone size. The D gene is left open where the match is weak. Clone sizes are given selectively: once, few, many, or a class where the clone is expanded.

CDR3 protein: CASSQSIRIQPQHF
CDR3 DNA: TGCGCCAGCAGCCAATCAATTCGGATCCAGCCCCAGCATTTT
V gene: TRBV4-3
J gene: TRBJ1-5
D gene: -
clone size: few

CDR3 protein: CASEGLAGRDTQYF
CDR3 DNA: TGTGCCAGCGAGGGACTAGCGGGAAGGGATACGCAGTATTTT
V gene: TRBV25-1
J gene: TRBJ2-3
D gene: TRBD2
clone size: few

CDR3 protein: CASSFSGVADTQYF
CDR3 DNA: TGTGCCAGCAGTTTTTCGGGGGTGGCAGATACGCAGTATTTT
V gene: TRBV27
J gene: TRBJ2-3
D gene: -
clone size: -

CDR3 protein: CASSFVPRGRPKSF
CDR3 DNA: TGTGCCAGCAGTTTCGTCCCTCGGGGCAGACCCAAAAGCTTC
V gene: TRBV28
J gene: TRBJ2-7
D gene: -
clone size: -

CDR3 protein: CASSKAPDFEETQYF
CDR3 DNA: TGTGCCAGCAGCAAAGCGCCGGACTTCGAGGAGACCCAGTACTTC
V gene: TRBV21-1
J gene: TRBJ2-5
D gene: -
clone size: -

CDR3 protein: CASRTKQGQFF
CDR3 DNA: TGTGCCAGCAGAACCAAACAGGGGCAGTTCTTC
V gene: TRBV28
J gene: TRBJ2-1
D gene: -
clone size: -

CDR3 protein: CASSQPGQGAGEQFF
CDR3 DNA: TGTGCCAGCAGTCAACCAGGACAGGGGGCCGGGGAGCAGTTCTTC
V gene: TRBV3-1
J gene: TRBJ2-1
D gene: TRBD1
clone size: -

CDR3 protein: CASSLGGQDLDTQYF
CDR3 DNA: TGTGCCAGCAGCTTAGGGGGACAGGATTTGGATACGCAGTATTTT
V gene: TRBV7-3
J gene: TRBJ2-3
D gene: TRBD1
clone size: -

CDR3 protein: CASSLAQAGSGYGYTF
CDR3 DNA: TGTGCCAGCAGCTTAGCGCAGGCCGGTTCTGGCTATGGCTACACCTTC
V gene: TRBV7-2
J gene: TRBJ1-2
D gene: -
clone size: few

CDR3 protein: CASVQGGSRYEQYF
CDR3 DNA: TGTGCCAGCGTTCAGGGCGGGAGCAGGTACGAGCAGTACTTC
V gene: TRBV6-6
J gene: TRBJ2-7
D gene: TRBD2
clone size: -

CDR3 protein: CSARATSGGEDTQYF
CDR3 DNA: TGCAGTGCTAGAGCGACTAGCGGGGGGGAAGATACGCAGTATTTT
V gene: TRBV20-1
J gene: TRBJ2-3
D gene: TRBD2
clone size: -

CDR3 protein: CASSSGTNNEQFF
CDR3 DNA: TGTGCCAGCAGCTCCGGGACGAACAATGAGCAGTTCTTC
V gene: TRBV7-2
J gene: TRBJ2-1
D gene: -
clone size: -

CDR3 protein: CASSQLRDRGNYNSPLHF
CDR3 DNA: TGTGCCAGCAGCCAATTAAGGGACAGGGGAAACTATAATTCACCCCTCCACTTT
V gene: TRBV4-2
J gene: TRBJ1-6
D gene: TRBD1
clone size: -

CDR3 protein: CASSPGAGAIGELFF
CDR3 DNA: TGTGCAAGCAGCCCCGGGGCAGGGGCGATCGGGGAGCTGTTTTTT
V gene: TRBV5-5
J gene: TRBJ2-2
D gene: -
clone size: -

CDR3 protein: CASSVDVGYGYTF
CDR3 DNA: TGTGCCAGCAGCGTAGACGTGGGGTATGGCTACACCTTC
V gene: TRBV9
J gene: TRBJ1-2
D gene: -
clone size: few

CDR3 protein: CASSYAGTANTGELFF
CDR3 DNA: TGTGCCAGCAGTTATGCCGGGACGGCAAACACCGGGGAGCTGTTTTTT
V gene: TRBV6-2/TRBV6-3
J gene: TRBJ2-2
D gene: -
clone size: -

CDR3 protein: CASSSTESSYNSPLHF
CDR3 DNA: TGTGCCAGCAGTTCGACAGAAAGCTCCTATAATTCACCCCTCCACTTT
V gene: TRBV27
J gene: TRBJ1-6
D gene: -
clone size: -

CDR3 protein: CASTLTANTEAFF
CDR3 DNA: TGTGCCAGCACTTTGACAGCGAACACTGAAGCTTTCTTT
V gene: TRBV3-1
J gene: TRBJ1-1
D gene: -
clone size: -

CDR3 protein: CASRKSGGTGELFF
CDR3 DNA: TGTGCCAGCAGAAAAAGCGGGGGCACCGGGGAGCTGTTTTTT
V gene: TRBV9
J gene: TRBJ2-2
D gene: TRBD2
clone size: -

CDR3 protein: CASSRRLRQSYGYTF
CDR3 DNA: TGTGCCAGCAGTCGGCGGCTACGACAGAGCTATGGCTACACCTTC
V gene: TRBV28
J gene: TRBJ1-2
D gene: -
clone size: few

CDR3 protein: CASSLSGVMDEQFF
CDR3 DNA: TGTGCCAGCAGCTTGAGCGGGGTAATGGATGAGCAGTTCTTC
V gene: TRBV7-9
J gene: TRBJ2-1
D gene: TRBD2
clone size: few

CDR3 protein: CASSPGGNFLGGYTF
CDR3 DNA: TGTGCCAGCAGTCCTGGGGGGAACTTCCTGGGGGGCTACACCTTC
V gene: TRBV12-3/TRBV12-4
J gene: TRBJ1-2
D gene: -
clone size: few

CDR3 protein: CASSYNPKSGLLTF
CDR3 DNA: TGTGCCAGCAGTTATAATCCTAAATCAGGCTTACTCACCTTC
V gene: TRBV6-6
J gene: TRBJ1-2
D gene: -
clone size: few

CDR3 protein: CSSGQGDGYTF
CDR3 DNA: TGCAGCTCCGGACAGGGAGATGGCTACACCTTC
V gene: TRBV29-1
J gene: TRBJ1-2
D gene: TRBD1
clone size: -

CDR3 protein: CASSEVTGEFYEQYF
CDR3 DNA: TGTGCCAGCAGTGAAGTGACGGGAGAATTCTACGAGCAGTACTTC
V gene: TRBV2
J gene: TRBJ2-7
D gene: -
clone size: -

CDR3 protein: CAIRGQGSEKLFF
CDR3 DNA: TGTGCCATCAGGGGACAGGGGTCTGAAAAACTGTTTTTT
V gene: TRBV10-3
J gene: TRBJ1-4
D gene: TRBD1
clone size: few

CDR3 protein: CSARQGLEGEQFF
CDR3 DNA: TGCAGTGCTAGGCAGGGACTAGAGGGGGAGCAGTTCTTC
V gene: TRBV20-1
J gene: TRBJ2-1
D gene: TRBD2
clone size: few

CDR3 protein: CASREHMGQETQYF
CDR3 DNA: TGTGCCAGCAGGGAACACATGGGGCAAGAGACCCAGTACTTC
V gene: TRBV27
J gene: TRBJ2-5
D gene: -
clone size: few

CDR3 protein: CASSLGSDREERDTQYF
CDR3 DNA: TGCGCCAGCAGCTTAGGATCGGACAGGGAAGAAAGGGATACGCAGTATTTT
V gene: TRBV5-1
J gene: TRBJ2-3
D gene: TRBD1
clone size: -

CDR3 protein: CASSLTQQNTEAFF
CDR3 DNA: TGTGCCAGCAGCTTGACCCAGCAGAACACTGAAGCTTTCTTT
V gene: TRBV7-9
J gene: TRBJ1-1
D gene: -
clone size: few

CDR3 protein: CASSPRTGSSYGYTF
CDR3 DNA: TGTGCCAGCAGTCCGCGGACAGGGAGCAGCTATGGCTACACCTTC
V gene: TRBV6-2/TRBV6-3
J gene: TRBJ1-2
D gene: TRBD1
clone size: few

CDR3 protein: CASSLSRGVAGELFF
CDR3 DNA: TGTGCCAGCAGTTTATCACGAGGGGTGGCCGGGGAGCTGTTTTTT
V gene: TRBV28
J gene: TRBJ2-2
D gene: -
clone size: -

CDR3 protein: CSVEGLKGAREGYTF
CDR3 DNA: TGCAGCGTTGAAGGATTAAAAGGGGCCCGGGAGGGCTACACCTTC
V gene: TRBV29-1
J gene: TRBJ1-2
D gene: -
clone size: -

CDR3 protein: CASSSGLVSHIQYF
CDR3 DNA: TGTGCCAGCAGCTCGGGACTAGTGTCGCACATTCAGTACTTC
V gene: TRBV5-6
J gene: TRBJ2-4
D gene: TRBD2
clone size: few

CDR3 protein: CASSFPKARRTRPTFYEQYF
CDR3 DNA: TGTGCCAGCAGCTTCCCAAAGGCGCGACGGACCCGGCCTACCTTCTACGAGCAGTACTTC
V gene: TRBV7-3
J gene: TRBJ2-7
D gene: -
clone size: -

CDR3 protein: CASSYASGPLLEFNEQFF
CDR3 DNA: TGTGCCAGCAGTTACGCGTCGGGACCTCTCCTGGAGTTTAATGAGCAGTTCTTC
V gene: TRBV6-5
J gene: TRBJ2-1
D gene: -
clone size: -

CDR3 protein: CASGLGTSYEQYF
CDR3 DNA: TGTGCCAGCGGCCTCGGGACTTCCTACGAGCAGTACTTC
V gene: TRBV7-9
J gene: TRBJ2-7
D gene: -
clone size: -

CDR3 protein: CASSYDGDSSYEQYF
CDR3 DNA: TGTGCCAGCAGTTACGACGGGGATTCCTCCTACGAGCAGTACTTC
V gene: TRBV6-5
J gene: TRBJ2-7
D gene: -
clone size: -

CDR3 protein: CASRLREWDTEAFF
CDR3 DNA: TGTGCCAGCAGGCTCAGGGAATGGGACACTGAAGCTTTCTTT
V gene: TRBV27
J gene: TRBJ1-1
D gene: -
clone size: -

CDR3 protein: CASSPRGISYNEQFF
CDR3 DNA: TGTGCCAGCAGCCCCCGCGGAATCTCCTACAATGAGCAGTTCTTC
V gene: TRBV7-9
J gene: TRBJ2-1
D gene: -
clone size: -

CDR3 protein: CASSQDLGAGNQPQHF
CDR3 DNA: TGTGCCAGCAGCCAAGATCTCGGGGCAGGGAATCAGCCCCAGCATTTT
V gene: TRBV3-1
J gene: TRBJ1-5
D gene: -
clone size: -

CDR3 protein: CAWSVNRGVNYGYTF
CDR3 DNA: TGTGCCTGGAGTGTAAATCGGGGGGTTAACTATGGCTACACCTTC
V gene: TRBV30
J gene: TRBJ1-2
D gene: -
clone size: few

CDR3 protein: CASSWGSSEQYF
CDR3 DNA: TGTGCCAGCAGTTGGGGCTCGTCCGAGCAGTACTTC
V gene: TRBV27
J gene: TRBJ2-7
D gene: -
clone size: few

CDR3 protein: CSARDIGLAGVGETQYF
CDR3 DNA: TGCAGTGCTAGAGATATAGGGCTAGCGGGAGTTGGAGAGACCCAGTACTTC
V gene: TRBV20-1
J gene: TRBJ2-5
D gene: TRBD2
clone size: -

CDR3 protein: CSVHKNGQSETQYF
CDR3 DNA: TGCAGCGTCCACAAAAACGGACAGTCAGAGACCCAGTACTTC
V gene: TRBV29-1
J gene: TRBJ2-5
D gene: -
clone size: -

CDR3 protein: CASSFSGLAVRETQYF
CDR3 DNA: TGTGCCAGCAGCTTCTCGGGGCTAGCGGTGCGCGAGACCCAGTACTTC
V gene: TRBV7-2
J gene: TRBJ2-5
D gene: TRBD2
clone size: -

CDR3 protein: CASSFEGLGLWEQFF
CDR3 DNA: TGTGCCAGCAGCTTCGAGGGACTAGGCCTCTGGGAGCAGTTCTTC
V gene: TRBV7-9
J gene: TRBJ2-1
D gene: TRBD2
clone size: -

CDR3 protein: CASSLSYLGGQETQYF
CDR3 DNA: TGTGCCAGCAGTTTATCCTACCTTGGGGGCCAAGAGACCCAGTACTTC
V gene: TRBV28
J gene: TRBJ2-5
D gene: -
clone size: few